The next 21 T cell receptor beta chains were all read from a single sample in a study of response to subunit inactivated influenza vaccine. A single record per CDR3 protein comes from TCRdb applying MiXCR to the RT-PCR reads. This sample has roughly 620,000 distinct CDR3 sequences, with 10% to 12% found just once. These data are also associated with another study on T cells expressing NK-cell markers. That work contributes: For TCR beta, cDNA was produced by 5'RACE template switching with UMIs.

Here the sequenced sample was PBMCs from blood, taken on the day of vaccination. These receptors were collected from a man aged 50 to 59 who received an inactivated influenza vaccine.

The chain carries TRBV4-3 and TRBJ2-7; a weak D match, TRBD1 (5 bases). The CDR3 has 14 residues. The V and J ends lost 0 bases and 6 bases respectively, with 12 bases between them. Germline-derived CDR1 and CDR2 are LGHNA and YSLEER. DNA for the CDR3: TGCGCCAGCAGCCAAGATATTCAGGGAACCGAGCAGTACTTC. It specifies CASSQDIQGTEQYF.

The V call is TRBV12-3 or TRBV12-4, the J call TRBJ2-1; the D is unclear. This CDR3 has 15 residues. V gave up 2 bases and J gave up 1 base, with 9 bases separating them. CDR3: CASSLLWVSYNEQFF. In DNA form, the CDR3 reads TGTGCCAGCAGTTTACTTTGGGTATCCTACAATGAGCAGTTCTTC.

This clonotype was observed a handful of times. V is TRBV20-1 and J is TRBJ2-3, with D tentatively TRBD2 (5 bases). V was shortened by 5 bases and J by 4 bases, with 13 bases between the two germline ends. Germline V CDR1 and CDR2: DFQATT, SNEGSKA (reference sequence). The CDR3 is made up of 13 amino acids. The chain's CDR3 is CSAPRGAADTQYF. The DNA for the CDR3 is TGCAGTGCTCCCCGGGGAGCGGCAGATACGCAGTATTTT.

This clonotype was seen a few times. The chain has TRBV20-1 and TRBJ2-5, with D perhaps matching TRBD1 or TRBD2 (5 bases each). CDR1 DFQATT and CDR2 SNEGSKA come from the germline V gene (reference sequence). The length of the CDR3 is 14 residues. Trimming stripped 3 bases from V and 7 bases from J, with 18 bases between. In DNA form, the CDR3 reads TGCAGTGCTAGTTGGGGGAGCTCAGTGGGGACCCAGTACTTC. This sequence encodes CSASWGSSVGTQYF.

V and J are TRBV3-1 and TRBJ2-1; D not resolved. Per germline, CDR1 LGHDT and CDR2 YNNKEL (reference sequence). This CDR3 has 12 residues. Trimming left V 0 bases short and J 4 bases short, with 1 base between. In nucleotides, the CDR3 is TGTGCCAGCAGCCAAGAGTACAATGAGCAGTTCTTC. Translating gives CASSQEYNEQFF.

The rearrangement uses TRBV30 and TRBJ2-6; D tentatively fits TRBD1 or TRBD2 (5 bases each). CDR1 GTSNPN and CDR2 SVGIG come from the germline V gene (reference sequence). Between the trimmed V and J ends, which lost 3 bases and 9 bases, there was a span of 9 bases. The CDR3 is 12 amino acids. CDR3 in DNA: TGTGCCTGGAGCCGGGACGGCAACGTCCTGACTTTC. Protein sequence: CAWSRDGNVLTF. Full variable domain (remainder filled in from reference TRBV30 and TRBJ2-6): SQTIHQWPATLVQPVGSPLSLECTVEGTSNPNLYWYRQAAGRGLQLLFYSVGIGQISSEVPQNLSASRPQDRQFILSSKKLLLSDSGFYLCAWSRDGNVLTFGAGSRLTVL.

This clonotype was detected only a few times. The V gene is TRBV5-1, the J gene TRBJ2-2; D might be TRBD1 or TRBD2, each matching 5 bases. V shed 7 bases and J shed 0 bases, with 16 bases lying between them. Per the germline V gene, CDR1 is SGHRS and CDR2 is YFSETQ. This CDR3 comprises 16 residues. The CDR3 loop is CASPLGRGPNTGELFF. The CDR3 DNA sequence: TGCGCCAGCCCTTTGGGTAGGGGACCGAACACCGGGGAGCTGTTTTTT.

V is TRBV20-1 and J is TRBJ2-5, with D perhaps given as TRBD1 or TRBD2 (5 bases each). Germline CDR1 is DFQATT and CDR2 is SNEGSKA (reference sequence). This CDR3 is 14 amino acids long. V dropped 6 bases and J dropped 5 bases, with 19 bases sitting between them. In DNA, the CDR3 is TGCAGTGCGTACGTGGACTGGGGACCTGAGACCCAGTACTTC. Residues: CSAYVDWGPETQYF.

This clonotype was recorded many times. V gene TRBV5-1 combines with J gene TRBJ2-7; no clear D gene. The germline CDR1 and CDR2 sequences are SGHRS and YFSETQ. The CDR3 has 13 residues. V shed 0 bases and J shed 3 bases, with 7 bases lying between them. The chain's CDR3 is CASSLAGSYEQYF. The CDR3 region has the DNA TGCGCCAGCAGCTTGGCTGGCAGCTACGAGCAGTACTTC.

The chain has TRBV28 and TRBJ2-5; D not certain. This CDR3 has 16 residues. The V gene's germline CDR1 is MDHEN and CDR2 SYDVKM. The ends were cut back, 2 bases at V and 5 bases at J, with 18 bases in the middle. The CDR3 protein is CASSLVPAIGRETQYF. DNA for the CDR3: TGTGCCAGCAGTTTAGTACCAGCTATCGGCCGGGAGACCCAGTACTTC.

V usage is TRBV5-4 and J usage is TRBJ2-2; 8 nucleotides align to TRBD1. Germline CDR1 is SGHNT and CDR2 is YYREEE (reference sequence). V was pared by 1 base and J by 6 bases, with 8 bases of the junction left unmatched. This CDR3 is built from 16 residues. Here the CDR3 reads CASSLPGQGAAGELFF. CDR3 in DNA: TGTGCCAGCAGCTTGCCGGGGCAGGGGGCCGCCGGGGAGCTGTTTTTT.

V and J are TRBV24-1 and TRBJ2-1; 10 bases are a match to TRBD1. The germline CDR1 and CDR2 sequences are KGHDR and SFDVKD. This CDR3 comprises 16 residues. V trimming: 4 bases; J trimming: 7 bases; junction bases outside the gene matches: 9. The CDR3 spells CATSDTGTGAGNEQFF. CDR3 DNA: TGTGCCACCAGTGACACAGGGACAGGGGCCGGGAATGAGCAGTTCTTC.

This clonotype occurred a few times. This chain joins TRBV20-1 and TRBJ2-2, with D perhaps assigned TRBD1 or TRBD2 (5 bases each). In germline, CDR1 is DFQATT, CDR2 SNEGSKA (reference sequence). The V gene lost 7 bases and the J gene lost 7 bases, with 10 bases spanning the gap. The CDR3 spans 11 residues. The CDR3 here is CSGGVGGELFF. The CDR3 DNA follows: TGCAGTGGAGGGGTTGGCGGGGAGCTGTTTTTT.

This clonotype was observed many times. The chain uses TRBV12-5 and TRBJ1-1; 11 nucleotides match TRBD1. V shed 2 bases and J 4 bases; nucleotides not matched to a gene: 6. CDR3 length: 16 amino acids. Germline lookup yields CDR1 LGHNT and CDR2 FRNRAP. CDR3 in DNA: TGTGCTAGTGGTTTGATCCTCGGGACAGGGGGCACTGAAGCTTTCTTT. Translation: CASGLILGTGGTEAFF.

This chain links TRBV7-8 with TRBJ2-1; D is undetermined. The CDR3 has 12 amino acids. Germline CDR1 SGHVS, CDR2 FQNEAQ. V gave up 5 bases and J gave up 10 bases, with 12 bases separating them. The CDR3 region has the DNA TGTGCCAGCAGCCGGCGGAATCCGGAGCAGTTCTTC. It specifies CASSRRNPEQFF.

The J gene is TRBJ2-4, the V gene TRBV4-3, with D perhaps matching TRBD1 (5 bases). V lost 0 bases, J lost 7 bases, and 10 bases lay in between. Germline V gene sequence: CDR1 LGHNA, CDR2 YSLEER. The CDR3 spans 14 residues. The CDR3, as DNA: TGCGCCAGCAGCCAAGATCAGGGTGCGAACATTCAGTACTTC. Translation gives CASSQDQGANIQYF.

CDR3 in DNA: TGTGCCACACGTAGGGGGGAAGGCAATCAGCCCCAGCATTTT. It specifies CATRRGEGNQPQHF. The V and J genes are TRBV12-3 or TRBV12-4 and TRBJ1-5; a weak D match, TRBD1 (6 bases). Trimming pared 10 bases from V and 2 bases from J, leaving 15 bases between. CDR3 size: 14 residues.

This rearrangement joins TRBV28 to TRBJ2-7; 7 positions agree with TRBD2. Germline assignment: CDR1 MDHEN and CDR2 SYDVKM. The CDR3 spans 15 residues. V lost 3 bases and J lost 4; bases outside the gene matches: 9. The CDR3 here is CASSFTGGRGYEQYF. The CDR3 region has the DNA TGTGCCAGCAGTTTCACTGGCGGGAGAGGGTACGAGCAGTACTTC.

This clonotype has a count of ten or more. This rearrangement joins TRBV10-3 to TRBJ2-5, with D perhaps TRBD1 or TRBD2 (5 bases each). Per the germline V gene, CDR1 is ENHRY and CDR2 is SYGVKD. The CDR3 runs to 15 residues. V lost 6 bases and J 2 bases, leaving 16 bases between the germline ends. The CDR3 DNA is TGTGCCATCAGGGACGCCGGGACCCTGCAAGAGACCCAGTACTTC. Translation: CAIRDAGTLQETQYF.

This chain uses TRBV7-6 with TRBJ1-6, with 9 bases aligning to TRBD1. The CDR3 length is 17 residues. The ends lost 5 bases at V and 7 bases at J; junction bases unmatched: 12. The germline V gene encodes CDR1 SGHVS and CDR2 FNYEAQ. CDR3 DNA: TGTGCCAGCAGCCCGGACAGGGGATACACAAAAAATTCACCCCTCCACTTT. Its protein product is CASSPDRGYTKNSPLHF.

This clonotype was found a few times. The chain's CDR3 is CASSFWTNADTQYF. CDR3 DNA: TGTGCCAGCAGTTTTTGGACTAACGCGGATACGCAGTATTTT. The J gene is TRBJ2-3, the V gene TRBV12-3 or TRBV12-4; perhaps TRBD2 as D (6 bases). The CDR3 loop spans 14 amino acids. Trimming shortened V by 3 bases and J by 6 bases, and 13 bases separated the two germline ends.